This entry lists 9 T cell receptor beta chains sequenced from one sample in a study of blood T cells in healthy people across ages. The use of a sample-barcoded 5' primer and a J-beta primer mix characterized a second PCR of about 7 to 12 cycles. TCRdb reprocessed the 5' RACE reads via MiXCR and lists one record per CDR3 protein. This table holds nearly 800,000 distinct CDR3 sequences, around 25% found once. These records were also assigned to another study, of T cells of mothers and their children.

The sequencing input was blood. Receptors originate from a boy between 5 and 17 years old in good health.

On this clonotype: One junction end does not reproduce the germline sequence, and a read error may be involved. The chain is built from TRBV5-6 and TRBJ2-3; no clear D. Germline CDR1 SGHDT, CDR2 YYEEEE. The CDR3 is 11 amino acids. CDR3 residues: CVSSLYRAQYF. As DNA, the CDR3 is TGTGTCAGCAGCTTGTATAGGGCGCAGTATTTT.

This chain connects TRBV28 to TRBJ2-7; 7 bases align to TRBD2. Unmatched junction bases numbered 5, after V lost 1 base and J lost 5 bases. CDR1 is MDHEN, CDR2 SYDVKM, per germline. The CDR3 runs 14 residues. CDR3 bases: TGTGCCAGCAGTTTATTGGGGGGGGGACACGAGCAGTACTTC. This encodes CASSLLGGGHEQYF.

The chain couples TRBV4-1 to TRBJ2-1; D possibly matches TRBD1 or TRBD2 (5 bases each). The J call may be mistaken, given a closer DNA end match to TRBJ2-7. This CDR3 has 13 amino acids. Germline CDR1 reads MGHRA; CDR2 reads YSYEKL. The CDR3 region has the DNA TGCGCCAGCAGGAGGGCAGGGAACTACGAGCAGTACTTC. Its protein is CASRRAGNYEQYF.

In the case of this clonotype: A read error may account for a junction end that differs from germline. The chain is built from TRBV6-5 and TRBJ1-2; D may be TRBD1 (5 bases). Germline values: CDR1 MNHEY, CDR2 SVGAGI. CDR3 length: 15 residues. CDR3 coding DNA: TGTGCCAGTAGTTACTGGGGGGACCAAAACTATGGCTACACCTTC. This codes for CASSYWGDQNYGYTF.

V usage is TRBV7-6 and J usage is TRBJ2-6; D call uncertain. CDR3 length equals 17 residues. Germline assignment: CDR1 SGHVS and CDR2 FNYEAQ. V lost 3 bases and J 4 bases, leaving 16 bases between the germline ends. As DNA, the CDR3 is TGTGCCAGCAGCTTTGGCCGTGGGCGTTCCGGGGCCAACGTCCTGACTTTC. Its protein product is CASSFGRGRSGANVLTF.

The CDR3 DNA reads as TGTGCCAGCAGCCGGTTCACCGACGGACTAGCGGGAGTACGGGTTTCGAATGAGCAGTTCTTC. This translates into CASSRFTDGLAGVRVSNEQFF. This sequence joins TRBV4-2 and TRBJ2-1; 13 positions match TRBD2. With V trimmed by 4 bases and J by 7 bases, 22 bases remained unmatched. The CDR3 is 21 amino acids. Germline assignment: CDR1 LGHNA and CDR2 YNFKEQ.

This chain joins TRBV5-5 and TRBJ1-3; D is unresolved. The germline CDR1 and CDR2 sequences are SGHKS and YYEKEE (reference sequence). The CDR3 runs 14 residues. The V gene lost 6 bases and the J gene lost 2 bases, with 12 bases spanning the gap. The CDR3 protein is CASNTGRTGNTIYF. Written as DNA, the CDR3 is TGTGCCAGCAACACCGGACGTACTGGAAACACCATATATTTT. The whole variable domain, remainder taken from reference TRBV5-5 and TRBJ1-3, is DAGVTQSPTHLIKTRGQQVTLRCSPISGHKSVSWYQQVLGQGPQFIFQYYEKEERGRGNFPDRFSARQFPNYSSELNVNALLLGDSALYLCASNTGRTGNTIYFGEGSWLTVV.

This clonotype was seen only a few times. The chain uses TRBV6-2 or TRBV6-3 and TRBJ2-1; TRBD2 matches 10 bases. Germline assignment: CDR1 MNHEY and CDR2 SVGEGT. The CDR3 sequence is 13 residues long. Trimming cost V 10 bases and J 7 bases; bases outside gene matches: 7. This CDR3 reads CATTSGNINEQFF. CDR3 coding DNA: TGTGCCACCACTAGCGGGAACATTAATGAGCAGTTCTTC.

This chain joins TRBV24-1 and TRBJ2-1; 8 nucleotides line up with TRBD2. The CDR3 runs to 16 residues. J gave up 9 bases and V 0 bases, and 9 bases lay outside the gene matches. Looked up from germline, CDR1 is KGHDR and CDR2 is SFDVKD. This CDR3 reads CATSDLTSGTSTEQFF. Written as DNA, the CDR3 is TGTGCCACCAGTGATTTGACTAGCGGAACGTCCACTGAGCAGTTCTTC.